This T cell receptor (beta chain) was profiled in a study of CXCR3-negative and CXCR3-positive naive CD8 T cells. Study-wide findings and caveats: Hydrophobicity was higher for TRB CDR3s found in CXCR3-positive naive cells than in CXCR3-negative naive cells. Memory CD8+ T cell repertoires were far less diverse than both naive subsets.

Germline loops: CDR1 KGHDR, CDR2 SFDVKD. The CDR3 covers 13 residues. Naive CD8+ T cells displayed a CD45RO-CCR7+CD27+CD95- phenotype. Libraries of TRB cDNA were made by 5' RACE and carried UMIs. With the 5' RACE reads reprocessed, TCRdb shows one record per CDR3 protein and no DNA. This table holds some 120,000 distinct CDR3 sequences. To note about this clonotype: No antigen is known for it.

The chain has TRBV24-1 and TRBJ2-5. The sequence was obtained from a human donor in good health. Some clones in this sample may be carry-over from other donors' samples. Sequencing was carried out using naive CXCR3+ CD8+ T cells from blood. As for subset: CD45RO-CCR7+CD27+CD95- naive CD8+ T cells expressing CXCR3 (TNR3+). CDR3 sequence reads: CATSDGYQETQYF.